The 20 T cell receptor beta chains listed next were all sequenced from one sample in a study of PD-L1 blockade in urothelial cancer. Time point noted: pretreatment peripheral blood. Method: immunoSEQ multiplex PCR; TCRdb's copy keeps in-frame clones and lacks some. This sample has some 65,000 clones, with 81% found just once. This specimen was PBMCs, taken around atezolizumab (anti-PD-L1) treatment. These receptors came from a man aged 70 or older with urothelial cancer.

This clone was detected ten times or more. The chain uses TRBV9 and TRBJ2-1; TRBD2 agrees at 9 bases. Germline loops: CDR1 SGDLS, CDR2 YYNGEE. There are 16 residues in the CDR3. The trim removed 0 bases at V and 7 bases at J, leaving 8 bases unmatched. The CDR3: CASSVGGWAGGNEQFF. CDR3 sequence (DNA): TGTGCCAGCAGCGTAGGGGGATGGGCGGGAGGGAATGAGCAGTTCTTC. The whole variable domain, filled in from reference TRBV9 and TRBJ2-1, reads DSGVTQTPKHLITATGQRVTLRCSPRSGDLSVYWYQQSLDQGLQFLIQYYNGEERAKGNILERFSAQQFPDLHSELNLSSLELGDSALYFCASSVGGWAGGNEQFFGPGTRLTVL.

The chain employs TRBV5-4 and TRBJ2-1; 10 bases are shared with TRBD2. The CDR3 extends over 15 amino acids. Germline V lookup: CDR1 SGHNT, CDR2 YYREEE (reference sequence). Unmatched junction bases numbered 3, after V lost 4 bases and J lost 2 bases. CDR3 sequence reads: CASSHGLAAYNEQFF. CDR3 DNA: TGTGCCAGCAGCCACGGACTAGCGGCCTACAATGAGCAGTTCTTC.

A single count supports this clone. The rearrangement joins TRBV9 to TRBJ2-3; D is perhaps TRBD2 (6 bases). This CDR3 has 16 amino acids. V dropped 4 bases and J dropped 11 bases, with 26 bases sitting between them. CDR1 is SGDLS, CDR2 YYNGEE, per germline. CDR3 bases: TGTGCCAGCAGCATAGGGTCTAGCGCGACCATTTCTGAGCAGTATTTT. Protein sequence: CASSIGSSATISEQYF.

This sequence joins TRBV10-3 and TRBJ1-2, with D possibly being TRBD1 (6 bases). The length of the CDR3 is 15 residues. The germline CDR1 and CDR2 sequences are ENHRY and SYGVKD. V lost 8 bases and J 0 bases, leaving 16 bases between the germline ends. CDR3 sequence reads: CAIQNIQGTNYGYTF. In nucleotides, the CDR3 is TGTGCCATCCAAAATATACAGGGAACTAACTATGGCTACACCTTC.

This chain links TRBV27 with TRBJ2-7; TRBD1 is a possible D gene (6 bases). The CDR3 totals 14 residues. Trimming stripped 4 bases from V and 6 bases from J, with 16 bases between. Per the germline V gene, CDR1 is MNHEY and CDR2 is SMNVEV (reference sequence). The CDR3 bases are TGTGCCAGCAGTTGGGGTCAGGGGTTCTTCGAGCAGTACTTC. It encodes CASSWGQGFFEQYF.

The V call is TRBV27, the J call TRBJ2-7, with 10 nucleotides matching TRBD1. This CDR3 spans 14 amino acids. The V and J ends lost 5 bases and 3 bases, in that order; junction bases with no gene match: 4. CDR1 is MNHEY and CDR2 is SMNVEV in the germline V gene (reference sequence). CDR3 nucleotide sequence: TGTGCCAGCAGTATGACAGGGGGCGGCTACGAGCAGTACTTC. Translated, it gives CASSMTGGGYEQYF.

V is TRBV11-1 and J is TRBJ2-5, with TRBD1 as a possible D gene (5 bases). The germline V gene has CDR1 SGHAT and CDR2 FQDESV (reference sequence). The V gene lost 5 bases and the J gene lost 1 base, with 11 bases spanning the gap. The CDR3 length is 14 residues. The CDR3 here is CASSSRTIQETQYF. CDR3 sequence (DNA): TGTGCCAGCAGCAGCCGGACAATCCAAGAGACCCAGTACTTC.

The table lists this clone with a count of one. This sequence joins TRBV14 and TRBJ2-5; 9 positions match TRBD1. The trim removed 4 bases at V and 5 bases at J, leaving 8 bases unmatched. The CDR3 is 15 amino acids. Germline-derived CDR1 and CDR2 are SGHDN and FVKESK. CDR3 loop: CASSLRQGDRETQYF. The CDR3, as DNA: TGTGCCAGCAGCCTCCGACAGGGGGATCGGGAGACCCAGTACTTC.

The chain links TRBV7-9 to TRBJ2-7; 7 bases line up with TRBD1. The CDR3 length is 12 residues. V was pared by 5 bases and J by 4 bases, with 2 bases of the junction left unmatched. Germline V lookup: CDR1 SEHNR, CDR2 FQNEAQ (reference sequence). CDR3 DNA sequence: TGTGCCAGCAGCCAGACAGGGTACGAGCAGTACTTC. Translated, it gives CASSQTGYEQYF.

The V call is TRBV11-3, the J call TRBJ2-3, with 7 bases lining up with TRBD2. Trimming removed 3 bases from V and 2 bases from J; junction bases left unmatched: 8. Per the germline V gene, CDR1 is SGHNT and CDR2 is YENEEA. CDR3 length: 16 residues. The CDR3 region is CASSLEAGTLTDTQYF. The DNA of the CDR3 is TGTGCCAGCAGCTTGGAAGCGGGGACTCTCACAGATACGCAGTATTTT.

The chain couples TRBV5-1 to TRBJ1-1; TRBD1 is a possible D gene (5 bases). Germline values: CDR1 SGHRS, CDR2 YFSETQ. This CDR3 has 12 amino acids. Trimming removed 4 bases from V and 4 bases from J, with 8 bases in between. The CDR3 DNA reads TGCGCCAGCAGCACCGGGGGCACTGAAGCTTTCTTT. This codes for CASSTGGTEAFF. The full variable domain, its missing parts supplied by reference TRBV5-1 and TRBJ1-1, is KAGVTQTPRYLIKTRGQQVTLSCSPISGHRSVSWYQQTPGQGLQFLFEYFSETQRNKGNFPGRFSGRQFSNSRSEMNVSTLELGDSALYLCASSTGGTEAFFGQGTRLTVV.

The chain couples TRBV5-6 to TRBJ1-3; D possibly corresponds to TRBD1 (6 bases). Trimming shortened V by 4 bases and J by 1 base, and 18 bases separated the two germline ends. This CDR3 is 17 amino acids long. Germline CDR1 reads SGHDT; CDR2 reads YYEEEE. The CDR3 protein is CASSPLLGQNSGNTIYF. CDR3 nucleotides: TGTGCCAGCAGCCCTCTATTGGGACAAAATTCTGGAAACACCATATATTTT.

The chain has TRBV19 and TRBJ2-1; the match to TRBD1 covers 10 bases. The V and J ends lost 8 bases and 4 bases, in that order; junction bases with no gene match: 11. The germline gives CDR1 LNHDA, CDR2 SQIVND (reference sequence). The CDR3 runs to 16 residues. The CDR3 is CASSRQGASSYNEQFF. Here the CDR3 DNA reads TGTGCCAGTTCCAGACAGGGGGCGTCGAGTTACAATGAGCAGTTCTTC.

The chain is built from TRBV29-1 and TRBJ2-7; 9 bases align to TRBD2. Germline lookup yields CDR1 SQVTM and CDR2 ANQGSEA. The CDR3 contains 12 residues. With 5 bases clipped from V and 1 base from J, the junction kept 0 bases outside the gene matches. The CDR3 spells CSVSGRSYEQYF. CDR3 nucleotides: TGCAGCGTTAGCGGGAGGTCCTACGAGCAGTACTTC.

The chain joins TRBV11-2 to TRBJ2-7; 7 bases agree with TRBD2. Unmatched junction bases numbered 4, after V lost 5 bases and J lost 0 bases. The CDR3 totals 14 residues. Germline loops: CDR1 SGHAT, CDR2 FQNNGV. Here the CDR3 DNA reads TGTGCCAGCAGCCTGGGACTAACCTCCTACGAGCAGTACTTC. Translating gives CASSLGLTSYEQYF. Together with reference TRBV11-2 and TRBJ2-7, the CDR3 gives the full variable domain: EAGVAQSPRYKIIEKRQSVAFWCNPISGHATLYWYQQILGQGPKLLIQFQNNGVVDDSQLPKDRFSAERLKGVDSTLKIQPAKLEDSAVYLCASSLGLTSYEQYFGPGTRLTVT.

The CDR3 DNA reads TGCAGCGTCCGCGACAGGGGCGAAGCTTTCTTT. This translates into CSVRDRGEAFF. The V gene is TRBV29-1, the J gene TRBJ1-1, with 8 bases lining up with TRBD1. V lost 6 bases, J lost 8 bases, and 5 bases stayed unmatched. The CDR3 is made up of 11 amino acids. The germline V gene encodes CDR1 SQVTM and CDR2 ANQGSEA.

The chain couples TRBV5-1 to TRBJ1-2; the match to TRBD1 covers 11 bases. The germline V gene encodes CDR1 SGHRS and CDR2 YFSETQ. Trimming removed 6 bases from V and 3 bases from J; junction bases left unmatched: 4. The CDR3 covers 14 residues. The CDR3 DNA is TGCGCCAGCACCATGGACAGGGGGCACTATGGCTACACCTTC. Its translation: CASTMDRGHYGYTF.

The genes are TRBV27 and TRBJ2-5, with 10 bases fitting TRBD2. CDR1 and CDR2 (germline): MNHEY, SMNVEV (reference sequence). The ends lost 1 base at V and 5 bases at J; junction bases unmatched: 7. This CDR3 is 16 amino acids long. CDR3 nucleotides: TGTGCCAGCAGTTTATTTAGGCTAGCGGGAGATGAGACCCAGTACTTC. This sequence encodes CASSLFRLAGDETQYF.

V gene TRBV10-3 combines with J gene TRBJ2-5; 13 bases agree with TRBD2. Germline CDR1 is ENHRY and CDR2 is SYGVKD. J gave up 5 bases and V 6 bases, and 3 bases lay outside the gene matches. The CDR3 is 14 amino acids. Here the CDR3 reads CAIRPGLAGETQYF. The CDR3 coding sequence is TGTGCCATCAGGCCGGGACTAGCGGGGGAGACCCAGTACTTC.

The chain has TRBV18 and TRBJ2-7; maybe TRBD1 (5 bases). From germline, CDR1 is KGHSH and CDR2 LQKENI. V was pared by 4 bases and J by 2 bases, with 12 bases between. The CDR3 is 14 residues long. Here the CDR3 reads CASSLLGETYEQYF. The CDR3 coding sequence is TGTGCCAGCTCACTGTTAGGGGAAACCTACGAGCAGTACTTC.